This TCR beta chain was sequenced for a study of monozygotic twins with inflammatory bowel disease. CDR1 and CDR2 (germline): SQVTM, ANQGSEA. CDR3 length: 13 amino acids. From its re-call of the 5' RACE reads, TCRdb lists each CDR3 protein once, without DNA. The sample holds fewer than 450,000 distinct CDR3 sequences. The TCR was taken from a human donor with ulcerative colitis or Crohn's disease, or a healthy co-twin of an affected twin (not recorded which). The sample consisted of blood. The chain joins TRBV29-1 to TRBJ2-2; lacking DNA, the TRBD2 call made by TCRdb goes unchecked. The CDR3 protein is CSVGGTNSGELFF.